This TCR beta chain was documented in a study of blood T cell repertoires in COVID-19. Study background: Acute and convalescent COVID-19 samples came from the United States, Italy and Spain. In each case, the material was cDNA or gDNA derived from T cells, B-cell-depleted T cells, or PBMCs.

In the authors' workflow: Estimation of nucleated cell counts relied on the amplification of reference gene primers. Some clones are missing from TCRdb's copy, which holds only in-frame ones; the method was immunoSEQ multiplex PCR. That table furnishes V, J and clone size, whereas the DNA furnished D and trimming. This table holds about 300,000 clones, 65% to 85% found once. The source is a woman between 45 and 65 years old with acute or convalescent COVID-19. Sequencing used peripheral blood.

In DNA form, the CDR3 reads TGTGCCAGCGGCCCCGGGGATGAAAAACTGTTTTTT. It specifies CASGPGDEKLFF. The chain carries TRBV6-2 or TRBV6-3 and TRBJ1-4; D gene uncertain. This CDR3 comprises 12 residues. Germline V gene sequence: CDR1 MNHEY, CDR2 SVGEGT. The V gene lost 8 bases and the J gene lost 6 bases, with 10 bases spanning the gap.